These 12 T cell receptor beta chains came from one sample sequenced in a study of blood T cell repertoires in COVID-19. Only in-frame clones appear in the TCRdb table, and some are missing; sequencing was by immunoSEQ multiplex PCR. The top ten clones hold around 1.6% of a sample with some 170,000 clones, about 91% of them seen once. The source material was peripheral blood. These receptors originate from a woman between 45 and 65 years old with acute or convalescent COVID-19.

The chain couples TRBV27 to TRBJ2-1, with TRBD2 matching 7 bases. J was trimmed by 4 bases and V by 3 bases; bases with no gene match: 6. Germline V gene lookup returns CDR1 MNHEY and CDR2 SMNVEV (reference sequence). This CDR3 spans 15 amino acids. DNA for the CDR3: TGTGCCAGCAGTTTCGGAGCGGGACCTTACAATGAGCAGTTCTTC. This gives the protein CASSFGAGPYNEQFF.

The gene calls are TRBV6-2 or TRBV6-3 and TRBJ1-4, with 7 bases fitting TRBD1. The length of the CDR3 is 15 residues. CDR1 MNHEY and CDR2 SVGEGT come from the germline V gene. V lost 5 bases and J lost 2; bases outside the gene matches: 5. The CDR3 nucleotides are TGTGCCAGCAGTGACAGGGATCGGACTAATGAAAAACTGTTTTTT. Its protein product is CASSDRDRTNEKLFF.

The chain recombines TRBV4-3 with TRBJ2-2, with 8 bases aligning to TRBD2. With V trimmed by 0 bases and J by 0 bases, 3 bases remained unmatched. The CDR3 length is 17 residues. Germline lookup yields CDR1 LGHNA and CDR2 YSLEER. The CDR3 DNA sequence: TGCGCCAGCAGCCAAGACGGGGGGGCCTCGAACACCGGGGAGCTGTTTTTT. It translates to CASSQDGGASNTGELFF.

Here the CDR3 DNA reads TGCGCCAGCAGCCAAGAAGGGACTAGCACCGATGAGCAGTTCTTC. It specifies CASSQEGTSTDEQFF. The chain has TRBV4-3 and TRBJ2-1; TRBD2 matches at 9 bases. Germline V gives CDR1 LGHNA, CDR2 YSLEER. The CDR3 runs 15 residues. V lost 0 bases, J lost 8 bases, and 5 bases stayed unmatched.

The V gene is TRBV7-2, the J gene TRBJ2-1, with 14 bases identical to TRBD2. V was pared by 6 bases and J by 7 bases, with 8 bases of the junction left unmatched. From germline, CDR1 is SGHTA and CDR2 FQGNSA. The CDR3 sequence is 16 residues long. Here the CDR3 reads CASSPAGTSGRNEQFF. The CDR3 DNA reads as TGTGCCAGCAGTCCCGCGGGGACTAGCGGGAGAAATGAGCAGTTCTTC.

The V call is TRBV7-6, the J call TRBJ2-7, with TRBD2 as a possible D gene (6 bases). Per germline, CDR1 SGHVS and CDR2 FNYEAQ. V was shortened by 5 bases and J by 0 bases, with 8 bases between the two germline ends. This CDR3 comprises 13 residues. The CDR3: CASSRLVSYEQYF. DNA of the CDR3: TGTGCCAGCAGCCGACTAGTCTCCTACGAGCAGTACTTC.

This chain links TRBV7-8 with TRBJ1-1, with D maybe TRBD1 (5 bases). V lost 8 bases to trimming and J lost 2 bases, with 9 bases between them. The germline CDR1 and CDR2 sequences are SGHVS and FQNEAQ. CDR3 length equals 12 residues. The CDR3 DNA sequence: TGTGCCAGCCGGCAGGGAAACACTGAAGCTTTCTTT. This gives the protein CASRQGNTEAFF. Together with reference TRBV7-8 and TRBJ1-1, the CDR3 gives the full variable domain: GAGVSQSPRYKVAKRGQDVALRCDPISGHVSLFWYQQALGQGPEFLTYFQNEAQLDKSGLPSDRFFAERPEGSVSTLKIQRTQQEDSAVYLCASRQGNTEAFFGQGTRLTVV.

Here the CDR3 reads CASSLGGTNEKLFF. Here the CDR3 DNA reads TGTGCCAGCAGCCTAGGCGGGACTAATGAAAAACTGTTTTTT. V is TRBV7-2 and J is TRBJ1-4; D gene unclear. CDR1 and CDR2 from the germline V gene are SGHTA and FQGNSA. The CDR3 contains 14 residues. Trimming pared 5 bases from V and 2 bases from J, leaving 9 bases between.

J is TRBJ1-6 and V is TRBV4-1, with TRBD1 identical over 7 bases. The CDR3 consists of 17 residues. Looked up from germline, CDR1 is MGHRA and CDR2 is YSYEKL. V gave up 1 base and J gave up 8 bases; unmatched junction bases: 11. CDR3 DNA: TGCGCCAGCAGCCAAGTGCTCGTGCAGGGGGACTATTCACCCCTCCACTTT. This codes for CASSQVLVQGDYSPLHF.

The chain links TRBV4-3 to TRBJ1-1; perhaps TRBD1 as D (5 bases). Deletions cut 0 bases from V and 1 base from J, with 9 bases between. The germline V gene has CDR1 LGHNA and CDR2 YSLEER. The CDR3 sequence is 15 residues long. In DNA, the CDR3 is TGCGCCAGCAGCCAAGATTTCAGGGCGAACACTGAAGCTTTCTTT. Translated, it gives CASSQDFRANTEAFF.

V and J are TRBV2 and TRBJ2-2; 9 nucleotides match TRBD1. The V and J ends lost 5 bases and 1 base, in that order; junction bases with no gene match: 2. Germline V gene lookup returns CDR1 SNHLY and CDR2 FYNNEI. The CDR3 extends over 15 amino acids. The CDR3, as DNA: TGTGCCAGCAGTTGGGACAGGGTGAACACCGGGGAGCTGTTTTTT. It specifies CASSWDRVNTGELFF.

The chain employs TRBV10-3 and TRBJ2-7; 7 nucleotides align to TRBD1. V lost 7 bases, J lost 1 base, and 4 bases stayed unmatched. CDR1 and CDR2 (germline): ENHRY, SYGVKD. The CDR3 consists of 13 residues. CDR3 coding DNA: TGTGCCATCACCGGGACAGCTTCCTACGAGCAGTACTTC. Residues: CAITGTASYEQYF.